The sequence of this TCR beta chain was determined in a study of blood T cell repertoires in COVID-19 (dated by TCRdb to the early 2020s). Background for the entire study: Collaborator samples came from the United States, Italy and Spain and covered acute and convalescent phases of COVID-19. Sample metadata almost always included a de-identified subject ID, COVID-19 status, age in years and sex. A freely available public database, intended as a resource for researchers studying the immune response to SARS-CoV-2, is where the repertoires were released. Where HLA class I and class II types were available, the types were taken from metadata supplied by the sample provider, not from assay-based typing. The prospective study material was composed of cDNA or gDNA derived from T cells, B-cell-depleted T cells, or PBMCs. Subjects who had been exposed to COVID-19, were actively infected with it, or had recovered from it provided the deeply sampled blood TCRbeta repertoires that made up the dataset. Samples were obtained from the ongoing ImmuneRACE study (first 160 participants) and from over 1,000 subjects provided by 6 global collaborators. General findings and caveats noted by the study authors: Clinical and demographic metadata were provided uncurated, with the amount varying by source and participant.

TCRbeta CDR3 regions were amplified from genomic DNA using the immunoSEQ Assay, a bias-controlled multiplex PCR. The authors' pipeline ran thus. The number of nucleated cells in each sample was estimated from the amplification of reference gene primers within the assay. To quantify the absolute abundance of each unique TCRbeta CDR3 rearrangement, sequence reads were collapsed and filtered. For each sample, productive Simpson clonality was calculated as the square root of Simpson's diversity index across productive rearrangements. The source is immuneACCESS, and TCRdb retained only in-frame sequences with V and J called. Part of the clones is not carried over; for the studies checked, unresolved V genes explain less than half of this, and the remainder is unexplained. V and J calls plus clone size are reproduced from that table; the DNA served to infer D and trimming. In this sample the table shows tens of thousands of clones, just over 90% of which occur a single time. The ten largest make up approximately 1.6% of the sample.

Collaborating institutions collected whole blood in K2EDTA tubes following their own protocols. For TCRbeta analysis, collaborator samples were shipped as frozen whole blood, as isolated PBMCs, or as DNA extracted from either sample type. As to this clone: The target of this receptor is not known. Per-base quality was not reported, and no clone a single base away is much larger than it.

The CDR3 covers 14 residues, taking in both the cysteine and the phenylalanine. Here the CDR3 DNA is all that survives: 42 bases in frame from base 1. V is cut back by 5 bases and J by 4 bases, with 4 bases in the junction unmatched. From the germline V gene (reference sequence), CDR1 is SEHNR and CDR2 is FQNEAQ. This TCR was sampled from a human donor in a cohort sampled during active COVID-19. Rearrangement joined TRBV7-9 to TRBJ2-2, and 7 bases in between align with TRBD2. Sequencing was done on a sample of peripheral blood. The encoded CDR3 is CASSQREGTGELFF. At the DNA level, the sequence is TGTGCCAGCAGCCAAAGGGAGGGCACCGGGGAGCTGTTTTTT.